This T cell receptor beta chain was obtained from a study of CD4 T cells in relation to SARS-CoV-2 and coronaviruses. In regard to this clone: Its target is not known.

The CDR3 totals 16 residues. The J segment lost 5 bases and the V segment lost 1 base, leaving 7 bases of the junction unmatched. Looked up from germline, CDR1 is MGHRA and CDR2 is YSYEKL. The unexposed donors gave CD4+ T cells in about 2010-2019, prior to COVID-19. Isolation of CD4+ T cells took place after less than 11 days in culture. Unexposed-donor CD4+ T cells were probed with SARS-CoV-2 S/N and four cold-coronavirus spikes, cells permitting. Clones were sequenced by immunoSEQ multiplex PCR, and TCRdb holds only the in-frame ones, with some missing. The sample carries fewer than 25,000 clones, more than 60% recorded once.

The V and J genes are TRBV4-1 and TRBJ2-3, with 9 bases matching TRBD2. The sample comprised CD4+ T cells from PBMCs, cultured in vitro. This TCR came from a human donor in good health. The CDR3 DNA is TGCGCCAGCAGCCAAGGTACGGCGGGGGGGCGAGATACGCAGTATTTT. It yields the protein CASSQGTAGGRDTQYF.